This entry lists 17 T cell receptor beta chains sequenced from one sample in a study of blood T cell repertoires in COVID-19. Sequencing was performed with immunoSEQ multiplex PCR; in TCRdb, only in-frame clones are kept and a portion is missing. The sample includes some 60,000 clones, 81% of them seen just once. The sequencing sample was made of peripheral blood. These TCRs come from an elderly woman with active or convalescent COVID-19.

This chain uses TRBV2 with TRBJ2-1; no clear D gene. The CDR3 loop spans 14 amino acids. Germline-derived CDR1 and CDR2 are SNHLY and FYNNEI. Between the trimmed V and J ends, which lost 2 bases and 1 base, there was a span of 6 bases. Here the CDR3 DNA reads TGTGCCAGCAGTGAACTCACATCCTACAATGAGCAGTTCTTC. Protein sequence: CASSELTSYNEQFF.

The CDR3 region has the DNA TGTGCCAGCAGACCGGAGTGGGGCTTCCGTGAAAAACTGTTTTTT. Translated: CASRPEWGFREKLFF. V usage is TRBV27 and J usage is TRBJ1-4; D might be TRBD1 (5 bases). This CDR3 spans 15 amino acids. V was trimmed by 6 bases and J by 7 bases, leaving 18 bases between them. Germline V gene sequence: CDR1 MNHEY, CDR2 SMNVEV (reference sequence).

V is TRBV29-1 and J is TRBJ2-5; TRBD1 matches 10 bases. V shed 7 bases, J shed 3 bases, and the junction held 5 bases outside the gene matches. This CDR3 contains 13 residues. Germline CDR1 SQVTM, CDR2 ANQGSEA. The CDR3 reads CSATGGVKETQYF. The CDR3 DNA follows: TGCAGCGCGACAGGGGGCGTTAAAGAGACCCAGTACTTC.

The CDR3 DNA reads as TGTGCCAGCAGCTTTACAGGGCTCCTCTCCTACGAGCAGTACTTC. It is translated as CASSFTGLLSYEQYF. The rearrangement joins TRBV14 to TRBJ2-7, with D perhaps matching TRBD1 (6 bases). Germline CDR1 is SGHDN and CDR2 is FVKESK. Trimming removed 5 bases from V and 0 bases from J, with 14 bases in between. The CDR3 length is 15 residues.

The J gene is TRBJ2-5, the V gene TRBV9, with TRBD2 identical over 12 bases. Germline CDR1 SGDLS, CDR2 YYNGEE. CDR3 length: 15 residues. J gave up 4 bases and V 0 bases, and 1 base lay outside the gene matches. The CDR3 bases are TGTGCCAGCAGCGTAGGGACTAGCGGGGTAGAGACCCAGTACTTC. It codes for CASSVGTSGVETQYF.

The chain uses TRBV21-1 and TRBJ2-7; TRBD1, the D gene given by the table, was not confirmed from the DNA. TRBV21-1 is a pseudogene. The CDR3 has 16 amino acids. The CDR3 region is CATSYQRDRFLYEQYF. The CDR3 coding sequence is TGTGCCACCTCATATCAAAGAGACAGGTTTTTATACGAGCAGTACTTC.

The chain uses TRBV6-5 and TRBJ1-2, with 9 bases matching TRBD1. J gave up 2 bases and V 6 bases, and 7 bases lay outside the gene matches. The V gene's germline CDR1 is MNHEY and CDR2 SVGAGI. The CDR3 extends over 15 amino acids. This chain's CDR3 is CASRRTGAMNYGYTF. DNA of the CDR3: TGTGCCAGCAGGCGGACAGGGGCTATGAACTATGGCTACACCTTC.

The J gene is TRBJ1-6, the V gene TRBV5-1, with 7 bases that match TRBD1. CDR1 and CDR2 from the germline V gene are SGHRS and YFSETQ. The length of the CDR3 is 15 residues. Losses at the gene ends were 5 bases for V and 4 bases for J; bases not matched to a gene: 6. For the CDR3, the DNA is TGCGCCAGCAGTTGGGACAGCGAATATAATTCACCCCTCCACTTT. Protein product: CASSWDSEYNSPLHF.

The DNA of the CDR3 is TGCGCCAGCAGCTTGGGTGACGCGGTTCAGTATGGCTACACCTTC. It codes for CASSLGDAVQYGYTF. This rearrangement joins TRBV5-1 to TRBJ1-2; the D is unclear. CDR3 length equals 15 residues. In germline, CDR1 is SGHRS, CDR2 YFSETQ. Trimming removed 0 bases from V and 5 bases from J, with 14 bases in between.

The CDR3 nucleotides read TGTGCCAGTAGTACCACGGGCGGGGGTCAGGCCTACGAGCAGTACTTC. Its protein is CASSTTGGGQAYEQYF. V usage is TRBV19 and J usage is TRBJ2-7; 7 nucleotides align to TRBD2. Germline CDR1 LNHDA, CDR2 SQIVND (reference sequence). CDR3 length: 16 amino acids. Trimming removed 4 bases from V and 2 bases from J; junction bases left unmatched: 11.

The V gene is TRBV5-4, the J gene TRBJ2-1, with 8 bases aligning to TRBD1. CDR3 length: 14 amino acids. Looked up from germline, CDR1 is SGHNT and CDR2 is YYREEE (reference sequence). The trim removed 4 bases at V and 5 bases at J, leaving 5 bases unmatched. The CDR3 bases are TGTGCCAGCAGCCCAGGGGGCGAGGACAATGAGCAGTTCTTC. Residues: CASSPGGEDNEQFF.

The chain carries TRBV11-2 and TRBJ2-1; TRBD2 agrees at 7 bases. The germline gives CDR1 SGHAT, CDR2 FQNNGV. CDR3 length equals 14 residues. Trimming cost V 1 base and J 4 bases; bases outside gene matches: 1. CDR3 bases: TGTGCCAGCAGCTTAGCGGGGGGATACAATGAGCAGTTCTTC. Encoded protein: CASSLAGGYNEQFF.

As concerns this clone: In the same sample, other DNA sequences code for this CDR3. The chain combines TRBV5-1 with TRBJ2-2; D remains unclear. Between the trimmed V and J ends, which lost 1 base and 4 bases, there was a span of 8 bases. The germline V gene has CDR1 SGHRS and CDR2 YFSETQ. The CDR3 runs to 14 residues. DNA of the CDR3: TGCGCCAGCAGCTTGACGGTCTCCACCGGGGAGCTGTTTTTT. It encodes CASSLTVSTGELFF.

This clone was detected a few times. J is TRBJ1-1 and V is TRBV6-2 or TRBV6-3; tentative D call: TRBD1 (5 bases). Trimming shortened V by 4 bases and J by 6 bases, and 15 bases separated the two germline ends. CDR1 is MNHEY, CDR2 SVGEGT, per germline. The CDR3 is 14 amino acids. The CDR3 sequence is CASSSTGHASEAFF. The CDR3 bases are TGTGCCAGCAGTTCCACAGGTCACGCATCTGAAGCTTTCTTT.

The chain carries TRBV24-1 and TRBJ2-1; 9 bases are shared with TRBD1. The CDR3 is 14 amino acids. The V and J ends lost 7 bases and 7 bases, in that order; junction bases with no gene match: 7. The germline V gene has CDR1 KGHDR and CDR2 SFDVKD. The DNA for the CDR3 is TGTGCCACCAGGCCGGGACAGGGAAGAAATGAGCAGTTCTTC. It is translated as CATRPGQGRNEQFF.

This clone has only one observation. CDR3 region: CASSVERLYGYTF. The CDR3, as DNA: TGTGCCAGCAGTGTGGAGCGTCTCTATGGCTACACCTTC. The V call is TRBV2, the J call TRBJ1-2; no clear D gene. This CDR3 is built from 13 residues. The V end was cut by 4 bases, the J end by 4 bases, with 10 bases between. The V gene's germline CDR1 is SNHLY and CDR2 FYNNEI.

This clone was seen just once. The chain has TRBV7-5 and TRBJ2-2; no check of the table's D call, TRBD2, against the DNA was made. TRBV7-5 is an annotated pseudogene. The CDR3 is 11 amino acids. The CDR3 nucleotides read TGTGCCAGAAGGAGGGGGAGGGGGATGTTTTTT. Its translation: CARRRGRGMFF.